This T cell receptor (beta chain) is from a study of cytomegalovirus exposure and HLA in healthy donors. The PCR used 60 Vbeta and 13 Jbeta primers. The assay was immunoSEQ multiplex PCR, and TCRdb's table has in-frame clones only and misses some. The table has fewer than 110,000 clones, around 67% seen once; the top ten hold roughly 15%. The CDR3 is 14 amino acids. Trimming shortened V by 3 bases and J by 4 bases, and 12 bases separated the two germline ends. The germline CDR1 and CDR2 sequences are LNHDA and SQIVND (reference sequence). The TCR comes from a woman aged 40 to 49 in good health and CMV-seropositive. The J gene is TRBJ1-1, the V gene TRBV19, with a possible D match to TRBD1 (6 bases). The source material was PBMCs. The CDR3 DNA is TGTGCCAGTAGTATGGCTGGGGGCCCCACTGAAGCTTTCTTT. This encodes CASSMAGGPTEAFF.